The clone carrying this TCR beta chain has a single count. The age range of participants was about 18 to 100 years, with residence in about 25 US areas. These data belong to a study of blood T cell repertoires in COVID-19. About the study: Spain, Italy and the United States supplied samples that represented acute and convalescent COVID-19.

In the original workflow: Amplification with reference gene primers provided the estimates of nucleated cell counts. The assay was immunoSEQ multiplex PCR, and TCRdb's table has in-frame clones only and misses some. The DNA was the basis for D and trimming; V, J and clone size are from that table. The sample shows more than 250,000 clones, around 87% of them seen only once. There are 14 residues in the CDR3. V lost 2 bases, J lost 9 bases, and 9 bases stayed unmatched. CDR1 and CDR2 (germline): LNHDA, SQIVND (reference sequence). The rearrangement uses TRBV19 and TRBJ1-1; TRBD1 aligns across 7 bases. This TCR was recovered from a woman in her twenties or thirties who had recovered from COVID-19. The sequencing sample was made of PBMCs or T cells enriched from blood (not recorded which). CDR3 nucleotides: TGTGCCAGTAGTATAACGGGACAGCGAACCAAAGCTTTCTTT. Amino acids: CASSITGQRTKAFF.